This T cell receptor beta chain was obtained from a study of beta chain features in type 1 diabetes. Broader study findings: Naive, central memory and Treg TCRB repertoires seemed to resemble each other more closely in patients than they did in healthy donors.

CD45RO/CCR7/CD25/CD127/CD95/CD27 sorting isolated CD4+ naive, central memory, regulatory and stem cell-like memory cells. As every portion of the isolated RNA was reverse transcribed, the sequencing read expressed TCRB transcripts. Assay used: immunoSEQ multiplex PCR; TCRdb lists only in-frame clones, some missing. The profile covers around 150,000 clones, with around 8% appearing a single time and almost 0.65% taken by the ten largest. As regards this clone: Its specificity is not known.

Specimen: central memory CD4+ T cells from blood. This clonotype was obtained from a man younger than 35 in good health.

CDR3 protein: CASSQALGQIYEQYF. DNA of the CDR3: TGTGCCAGCAGCCAAGCCCTGGGACAGATTTACGAGCAGTACTTC. J is TRBJ2-7 and V is TRBV4-2, with 7 bases identical to TRBD1. The germline V gene has CDR1 LGHNA and CDR2 YNFKEQ. The CDR3 contains 15 residues. The V and J ends lost 1 base and 4 bases, in that order; junction bases with no gene match: 7.